In its sample, the clone carrying this TCR beta chain was seen many times. The time point here: patch test 2, 6 weeks after DPC sensitization. The treatment here: therapeutic diphenylcyclopropenone sensitization with weekly scalp DPC. The V end was cut by 5 bases, the J end by 3 bases, with 11 bases between. The CDR3 has 14 residues. The sample comes from a study of human T cells and chemical hapten exposure. In TCRdb, the RACE reads were re-called with MiXCR into one record per CDR3 protein. The table lists 65,000 to 90,000 distinct CDR3 sequences, less than 8% of them singletons. The sequence derives from a woman aged 25 to 39 with alopecia areata. Some clones in this sample may be carry-over from other donors' samples. J is TRBJ1-5 and V is TRBV12-3 or TRBV12-4, with unresolved D. The sample in question was whole blood, obtained in connection with sensitization to the hapten diphenylcyclopropenone (DPC). The CDR3 region is CASSLPTNNQPQHF. CDR3 nucleotide sequence: TGTGCCAGCAGTCTGCCCACCAACAATCAGCCCCAGCATTTT.